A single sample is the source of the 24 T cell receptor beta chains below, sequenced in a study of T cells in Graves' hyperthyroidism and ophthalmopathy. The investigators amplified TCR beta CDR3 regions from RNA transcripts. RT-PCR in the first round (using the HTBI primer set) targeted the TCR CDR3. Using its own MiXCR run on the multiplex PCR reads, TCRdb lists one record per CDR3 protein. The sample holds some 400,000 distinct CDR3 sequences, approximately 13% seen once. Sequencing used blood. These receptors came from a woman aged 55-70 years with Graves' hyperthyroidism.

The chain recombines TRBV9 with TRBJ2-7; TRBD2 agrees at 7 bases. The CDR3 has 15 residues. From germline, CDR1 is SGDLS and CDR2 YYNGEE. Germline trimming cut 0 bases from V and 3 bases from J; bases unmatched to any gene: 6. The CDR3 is CASSVDPRELYEQYF. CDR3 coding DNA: TGTGCCAGCAGCGTAGATCCGCGGGAGCTCTACGAGCAGTACTTC. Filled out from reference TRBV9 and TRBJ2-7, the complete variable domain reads DSGVTQTPKHLITATGQRVTLRCSPRSGDLSVYWYQQSLDQGLQFLIQYYNGEERAKGNILERFSAQQFPDLHSELNLSSLELGDSALYFCASSVDPRELYEQYFGPGTRLTVT.

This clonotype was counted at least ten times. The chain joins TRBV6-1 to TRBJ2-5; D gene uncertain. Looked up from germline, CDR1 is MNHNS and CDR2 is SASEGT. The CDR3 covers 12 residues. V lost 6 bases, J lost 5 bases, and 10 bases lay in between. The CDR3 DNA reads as TGTGCCAGCAGCTGGACGTCCGAGACCCAGTACTTC. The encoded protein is CASSWTSETQYF.

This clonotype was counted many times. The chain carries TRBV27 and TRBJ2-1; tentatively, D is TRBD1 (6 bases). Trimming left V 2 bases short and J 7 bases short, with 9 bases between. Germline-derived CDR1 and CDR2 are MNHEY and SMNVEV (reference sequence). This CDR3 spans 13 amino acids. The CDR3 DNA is TGTGCCAGCAGTTTACGCAGGGGAAATGAGCAGTTCTTC. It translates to CASSLRRGNEQFF.

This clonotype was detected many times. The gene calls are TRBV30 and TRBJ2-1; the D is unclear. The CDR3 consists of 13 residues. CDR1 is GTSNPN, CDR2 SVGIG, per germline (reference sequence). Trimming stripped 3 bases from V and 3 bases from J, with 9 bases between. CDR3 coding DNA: TGTGCCTGGAGAGTTGACGACTACAATGAGCAGTTCTTC. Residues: CAWRVDDYNEQFF.

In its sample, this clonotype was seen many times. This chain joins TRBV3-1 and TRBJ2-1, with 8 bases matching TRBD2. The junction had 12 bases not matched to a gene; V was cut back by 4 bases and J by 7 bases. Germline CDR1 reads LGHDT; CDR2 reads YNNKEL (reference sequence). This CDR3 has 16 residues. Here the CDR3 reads CASSPLDGRASNEQFF. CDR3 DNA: TGTGCCAGCAGCCCTCTTGACGGGAGGGCCTCAAATGAGCAGTTCTTC.

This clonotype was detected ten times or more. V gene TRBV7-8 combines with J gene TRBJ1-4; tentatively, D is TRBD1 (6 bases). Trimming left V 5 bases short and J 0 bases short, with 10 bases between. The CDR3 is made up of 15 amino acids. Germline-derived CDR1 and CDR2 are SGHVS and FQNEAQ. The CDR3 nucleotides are TGTGCCAGCAGCATGGGACATCCAACTAATGAAAAACTGTTTTTT. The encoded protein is CASSMGHPTNEKLFF.

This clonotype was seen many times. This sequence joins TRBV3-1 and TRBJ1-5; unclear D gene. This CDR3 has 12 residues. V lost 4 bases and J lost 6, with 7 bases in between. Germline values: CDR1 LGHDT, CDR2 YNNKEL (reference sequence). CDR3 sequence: CASSRGRQPQHF. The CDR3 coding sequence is TGTGCCAGCAGCCGTGGTCGTCAGCCCCAGCATTTT.

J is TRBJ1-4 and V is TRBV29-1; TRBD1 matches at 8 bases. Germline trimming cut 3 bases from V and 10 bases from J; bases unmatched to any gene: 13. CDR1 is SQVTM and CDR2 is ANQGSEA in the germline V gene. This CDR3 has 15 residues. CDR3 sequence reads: CSVEVQGAGDGKLFF. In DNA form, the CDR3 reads TGCAGCGTTGAGGTGCAGGGGGCAGGAGATGGAAAACTGTTTTTT.

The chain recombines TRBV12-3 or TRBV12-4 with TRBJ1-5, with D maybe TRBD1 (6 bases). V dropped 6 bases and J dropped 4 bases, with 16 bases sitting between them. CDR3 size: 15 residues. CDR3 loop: CASSPTGLGNQPQHF. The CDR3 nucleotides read TGTGCCAGCAGCCCGACAGGTTTGGGAAATCAGCCCCAGCATTTT.

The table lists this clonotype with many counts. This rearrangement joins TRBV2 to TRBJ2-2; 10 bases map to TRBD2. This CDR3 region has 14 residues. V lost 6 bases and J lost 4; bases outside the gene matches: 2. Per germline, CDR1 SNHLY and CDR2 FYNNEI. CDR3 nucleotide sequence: TGTGCCAGCAGGTTAGCGGGAGGCACCGGGGAGCTGTTTTTT. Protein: CASRLAGGTGELFF.

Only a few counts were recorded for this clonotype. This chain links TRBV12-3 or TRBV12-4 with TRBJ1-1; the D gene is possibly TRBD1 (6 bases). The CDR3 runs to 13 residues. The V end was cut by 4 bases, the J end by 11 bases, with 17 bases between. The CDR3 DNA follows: TGTGCCAGCAGTTCGCAGGAACAGGGAGTGGCTTTCTTT. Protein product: CASSSQEQGVAFF.

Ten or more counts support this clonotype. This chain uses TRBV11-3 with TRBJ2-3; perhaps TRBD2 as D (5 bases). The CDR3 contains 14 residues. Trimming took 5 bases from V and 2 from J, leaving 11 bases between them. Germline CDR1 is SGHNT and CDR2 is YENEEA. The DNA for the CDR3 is TGTGCCAGCAGCGATCGACTATCCACAGATACGCAGTATTTT. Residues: CASSDRLSTDTQYF.

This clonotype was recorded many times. The CDR3 protein is CASSPGGASNQPQHF. CDR3 DNA: TGTGCCAGCTCACCAGGTGGGGCTTCCAATCAGCCCCAGCATTTT. The gene calls are TRBV18 and TRBJ1-5; weak D call: TRBD1 (5 bases). Germline CDR1 KGHSH, CDR2 LQKENI. Trimming took 2 bases from V and 3 from J, leaving 11 bases between them. The CDR3 contains 15 residues.

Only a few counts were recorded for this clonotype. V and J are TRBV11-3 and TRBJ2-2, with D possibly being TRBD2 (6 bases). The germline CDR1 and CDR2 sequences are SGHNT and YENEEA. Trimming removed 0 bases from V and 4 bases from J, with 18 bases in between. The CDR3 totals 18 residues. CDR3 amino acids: CASSLDQGGSSFTGELFF. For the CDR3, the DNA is TGTGCCAGCAGCTTAGATCAGGGAGGCAGCTCGTTCACCGGGGAGCTGTTTTTT.

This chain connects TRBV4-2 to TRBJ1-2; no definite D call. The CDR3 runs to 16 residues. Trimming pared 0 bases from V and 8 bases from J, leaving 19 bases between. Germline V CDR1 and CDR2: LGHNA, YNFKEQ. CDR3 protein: CASSQDVNSGLGGYTF. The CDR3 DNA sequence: TGTGCCAGCAGCCAAGATGTGAACAGCGGGCTAGGGGGCTACACCTTC.

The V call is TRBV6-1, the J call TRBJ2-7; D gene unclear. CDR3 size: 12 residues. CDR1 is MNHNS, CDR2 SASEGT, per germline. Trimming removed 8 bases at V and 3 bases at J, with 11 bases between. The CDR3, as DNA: TGTGCCAGCCCGGACGGCCTCTACGAGCAGTACTTC. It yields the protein CASPDGLYEQYF.

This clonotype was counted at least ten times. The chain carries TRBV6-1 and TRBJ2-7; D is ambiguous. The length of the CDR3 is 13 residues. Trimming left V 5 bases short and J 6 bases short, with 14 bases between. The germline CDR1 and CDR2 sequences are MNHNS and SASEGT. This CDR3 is CASSRALRTEQYF. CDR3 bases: TGTGCCAGCAGTCGCGCCTTAAGGACCGAGCAGTACTTC.

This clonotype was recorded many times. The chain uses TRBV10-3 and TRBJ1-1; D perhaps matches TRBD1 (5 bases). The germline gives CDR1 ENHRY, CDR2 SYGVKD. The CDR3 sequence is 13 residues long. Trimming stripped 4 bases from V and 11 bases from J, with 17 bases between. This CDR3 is CAISAGQGDYAFF. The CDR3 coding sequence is TGTGCCATCAGTGCGGGTCAGGGTGACTATGCTTTCTTT.

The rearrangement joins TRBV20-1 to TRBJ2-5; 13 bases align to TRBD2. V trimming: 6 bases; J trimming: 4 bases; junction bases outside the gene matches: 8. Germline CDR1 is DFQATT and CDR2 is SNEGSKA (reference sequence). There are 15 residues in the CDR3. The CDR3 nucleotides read TGCAGTGCGCGGACTAGCGGGAGTTGGGGAGAGACCCAGTACTTC. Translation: CSARTSGSWGETQYF.

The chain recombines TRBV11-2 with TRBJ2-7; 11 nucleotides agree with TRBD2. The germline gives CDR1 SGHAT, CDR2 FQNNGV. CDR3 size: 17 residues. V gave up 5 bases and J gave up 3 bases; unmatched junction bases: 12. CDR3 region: CASSRSSGRASVYEQYF. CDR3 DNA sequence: TGTGCCAGCAGCCGAAGTAGCGGGAGGGCCTCCGTCTACGAGCAGTACTTC.

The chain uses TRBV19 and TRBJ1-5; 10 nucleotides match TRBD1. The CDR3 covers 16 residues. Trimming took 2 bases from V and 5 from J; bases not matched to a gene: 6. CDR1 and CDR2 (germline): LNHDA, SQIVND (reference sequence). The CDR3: CASSILDRGTYQPQHF. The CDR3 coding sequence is TGTGCCAGTAGTATATTGGACAGGGGGACCTATCAGCCCCAGCATTTT.

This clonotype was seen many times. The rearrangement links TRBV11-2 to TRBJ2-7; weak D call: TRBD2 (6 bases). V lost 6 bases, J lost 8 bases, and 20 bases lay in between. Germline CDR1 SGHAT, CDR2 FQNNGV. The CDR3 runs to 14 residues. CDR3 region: CASSSLAGRSQQYF. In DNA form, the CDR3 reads TGTGCCAGCAGTTCATTGGCGGGGCGCAGCCAGCAGTACTTC.

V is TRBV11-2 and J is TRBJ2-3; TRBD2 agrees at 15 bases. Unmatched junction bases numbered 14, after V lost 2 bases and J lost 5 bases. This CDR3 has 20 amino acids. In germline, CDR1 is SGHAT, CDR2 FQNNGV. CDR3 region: CASSLRLGLAGGREEDTQYF. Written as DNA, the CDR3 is TGTGCCAGCAGCTTACGGTTGGGACTAGCGGGAGGAAGGGAAGAAGATACGCAGTATTTT.

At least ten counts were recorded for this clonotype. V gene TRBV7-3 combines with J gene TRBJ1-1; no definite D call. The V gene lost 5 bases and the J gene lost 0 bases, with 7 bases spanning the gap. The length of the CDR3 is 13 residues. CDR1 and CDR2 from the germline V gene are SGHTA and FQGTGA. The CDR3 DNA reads TGTGCCAGCAGCACCTCAGTGAACACTGAAGCTTTCTTT. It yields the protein CASSTSVNTEAFF.